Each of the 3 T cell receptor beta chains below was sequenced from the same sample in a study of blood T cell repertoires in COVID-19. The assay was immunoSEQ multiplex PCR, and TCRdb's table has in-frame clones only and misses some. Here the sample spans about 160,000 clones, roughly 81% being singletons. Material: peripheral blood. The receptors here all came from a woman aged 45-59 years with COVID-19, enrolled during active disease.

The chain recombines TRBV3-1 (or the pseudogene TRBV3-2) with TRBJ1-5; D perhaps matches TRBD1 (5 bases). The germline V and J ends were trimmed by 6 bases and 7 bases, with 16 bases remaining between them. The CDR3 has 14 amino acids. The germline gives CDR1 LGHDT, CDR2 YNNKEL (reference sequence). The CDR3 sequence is CASSLGWRGQPQHF. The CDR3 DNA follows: TGTGCCAGCAGTCTGGGGTGGAGGGGACAGCCCCAGCATTTT.

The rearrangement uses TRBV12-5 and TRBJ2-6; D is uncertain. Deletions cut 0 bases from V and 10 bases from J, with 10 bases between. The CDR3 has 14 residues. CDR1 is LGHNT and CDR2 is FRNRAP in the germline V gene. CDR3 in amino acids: CASGLVERSNVLTF. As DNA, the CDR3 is TGTGCTAGTGGTTTGGTCGAGAGGTCGAACGTCCTGACTTTC.

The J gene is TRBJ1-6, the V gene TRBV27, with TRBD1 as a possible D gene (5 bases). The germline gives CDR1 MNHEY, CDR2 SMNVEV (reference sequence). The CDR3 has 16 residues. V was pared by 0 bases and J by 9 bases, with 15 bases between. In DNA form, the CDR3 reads TGTGCCAGCAGTTTATCCCCCGGGGGGATTGGTTCACCCCTCCACTTT. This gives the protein CASSLSPGGIGSPLHF.